Shown below are 18 T cell receptor beta chains from a single sample sequenced in a study of blood T cell repertoires in COVID-19 (dated by TCRdb to about 2020). The library was produced with the immunoSEQ multiplex PCR assay. TCRdb re-hosts the immuneACCESS table, in-frame sequences only. Its copies lack some clones; in the studies checked, an unresolved V gene accounts for under half of them, and the cause for the rest is not known. Across this sample there are a few hundred thousand clones, with around nine tenths seen only once. The ten largest clones take up around 5.8% of the sample. Source material: PBMCs or T cells enriched from blood (not recorded which). The receptors were sampled from a woman aged 40 to 50 who had recovered from COVID-19.

The genes are TRBV27 and TRBJ2-1, with D unclear. The CDR3 is 14 amino acids. Germline V gene data show CDR1 as MNHEY and CDR2 as SMNVEV (reference sequence). V dropped 2 bases and J dropped 9 bases, with 14 bases sitting between them. The CDR3 bases are TGTGCCAGCAGTTTAGGCGGCTCCTTTAGTGAGCAGTTCTTC. This sequence encodes CASSLGGSFSEQFF.

This chain links TRBV18 with TRBJ2-6, with 7 bases fitting TRBD1. There are 13 residues in the CDR3. Germline V gene sequence: CDR1 KGHSH, CDR2 LQKENI. Germline trimming cut 6 bases from V and 14 bases from J; bases unmatched to any gene: 10. CDR3 DNA: TGTGCCAGCTCCCAGGACAGGCTCGACTTCCTGACTTTC. This sequence encodes CASSQDRLDFLTF.

V gene TRBV10-3 combines with J gene TRBJ1-1; D uncertain. The CDR3 runs 13 residues. V was trimmed by 0 bases and J by 0 bases, leaving 2 bases between them. Germline V CDR1 and CDR2: ENHRY, SYGVKD. As DNA, the CDR3 is TGTGCCATCAGTGAGTCCATGAACACTGAAGCTTTCTTT. As protein: CAISESMNTEAFF.

For the CDR3, the DNA is TGTGCCAGCAGCCCGGGGACAGGGGAAAACGAGCAGTACTTC. This encodes CASSPGTGENEQYF. The chain employs TRBV7-2 and TRBJ2-7, with 10 bases that match TRBD1. Trimming cost V 5 bases and J 5 bases; bases outside gene matches: 6. Germline loops: CDR1 SGHTA, CDR2 FQGNSA. The CDR3 is 14 residues long.

The chain has TRBV11-2 and TRBJ2-3; TRBD2 matches at 9 bases. Trimming at V came to 6 bases and at J to 2 bases, leaving 3 bases not matched to a gene. This CDR3 has 14 amino acids. The germline V gene has CDR1 SGHAT and CDR2 FQNNGV. The CDR3 DNA reads TGTGCCAGCAGTGGACTAGCGAACACAGATACGCAGTATTTT. Translated: CASSGLANTDTQYF.

V gene TRBV18 combines with J gene TRBJ2-5; maybe TRBD2 (6 bases). The germline V gene encodes CDR1 KGHSH and CDR2 LQKENI. The CDR3 loop spans 14 amino acids. V lost 5 bases and J 5 bases, leaving 15 bases between the germline ends. The CDR3 DNA reads as TGTGCCAGCTCATCCCGAGGAGGGCGGGAGACCCAGTACTTC. Encoded protein: CASSSRGGRETQYF.

V gene TRBV11-1 combines with J gene TRBJ1-2; D is unclear. The ends were cut back, 2 bases at V and 1 base at J, with 8 bases in the middle. Germline assignment: CDR1 SGHAT and CDR2 FQDESV (reference sequence). The CDR3 is made up of 14 amino acids. The DNA of the CDR3 is TGTGCCAGCAGCTTACTTACAAGTAACTATGGCTACACCTTC. Translated, it gives CASSLLTSNYGYTF.

This clone was counted a few times. The CDR3 DNA reads TGTGCCAGCAGCAGGGAGACCTATAATTCACCCCTCCACTTT. This codes for CASSRETYNSPLHF. The chain joins TRBV11-2 to TRBJ1-6; D remains ambiguous. Germline lookup yields CDR1 SGHAT and CDR2 FQNNGV. The CDR3 contains 14 residues. The germline V and J ends were trimmed by 5 bases and 2 bases, with 7 bases remaining between them.

This rearrangement joins TRBV5-4 to TRBJ2-1, with 8 bases identical to TRBD1. After removal of 2 bases from V and 3 bases from J, the junction contained 10 bases not matched to a gene. CDR1 and CDR2 (germline): SGHNT, YYREEE (reference sequence). The CDR3 is made up of 17 amino acids. The DNA of the CDR3 is TGTGCCAGCAGCTTATCCGGACAGGGCCGAAACTACAATGAGCAGTTCTTC. Protein product: CASSLSGQGRNYNEQFF.

The V gene is TRBV18, the J gene TRBJ2-7; weak D call: TRBD2 (5 bases). Trimming removed 2 bases at V and 0 bases at J, with 11 bases between. The germline CDR1 and CDR2 sequences are KGHSH and LQKENI. This CDR3 contains 15 residues. The CDR3 protein is CASSPVEGSSYEQYF. The CDR3 bases are TGTGCCAGCTCACCAGTAGAGGGCAGCTCCTACGAGCAGTACTTC.

This chain uses TRBV19 with TRBJ1-5; D not resolved. Germline-derived CDR1 and CDR2 are LNHDA and SQIVND (reference sequence). V lost 5 bases to trimming and J lost 16 bases, with 15 bases between them. This CDR3 is 11 amino acids long. CDR3 residues: CASSLGSFLHF. Here the CDR3 DNA reads TGTGCCAGTAGTCTGGGCTCGTTCTTACATTTT.

This rearrangement joins TRBV20-1 to TRBJ2-5, with 9 bases identical to TRBD2. CDR1 and CDR2 (germline): DFQATT, SNEGSKA (reference sequence). With 3 bases clipped from V and 2 bases from J, the junction kept 7 bases outside the gene matches. The CDR3 extends over 15 amino acids. The CDR3 loop is CSASAGGRGQETQYF. CDR3 DNA: TGCAGTGCTAGTGCGGGCGGGAGGGGGCAAGAGACCCAGTACTTC.

The chain combines TRBV28 with TRBJ2-3, with TRBD1 identical over 10 bases. Germline trimming cut 5 bases from V and 3 bases from J; bases unmatched to any gene: 8. The CDR3 is 16 amino acids. Germline CDR1 and CDR2: MDHEN and SYDVKM. The CDR3 protein is CASSTSGTGDTDTQYF. In nucleotides, the CDR3 is TGTGCCAGCAGTACCTCCGGGACAGGGGATACAGATACGCAGTATTTT.

This clone was recorded once. The V gene is TRBV28, the J gene TRBJ2-1; 7 positions agree with TRBD2. J lost 3 bases, V lost 1 base, and 9 bases had no gene match. This CDR3 is built from 17 residues. CDR1 and CDR2 from the germline V gene are MDHEN and SYDVKM. This CDR3 is CASSLSSAGEFYNEQFF. The CDR3 coding sequence is TGTGCCAGCAGTTTATCGAGCGCGGGAGAATTCTACAATGAGCAGTTCTTC.

J is TRBJ2-7 and V is TRBV19, with 14 bases aligning to TRBD2. Trimming removed 4 bases from V and 4 bases from J; junction bases left unmatched: 6. Germline values: CDR1 LNHDA, CDR2 SQIVND (reference sequence). There are 16 residues in the CDR3. CDR3 protein: CASSTGTSGRGYEQYF. As DNA, the CDR3 is TGTGCCAGTAGTACCGGGACTAGCGGGAGAGGGTACGAGCAGTACTTC.

The V call is TRBV4-3, the J call TRBJ2-5; TRBD2 matches 11 bases. Germline CDR1 is LGHNA and CDR2 is YSLEER. The CDR3 sequence is 16 residues long. J gave up 0 bases and V 4 bases, and 4 bases lay outside the gene matches. The CDR3 DNA reads as TGCGCCAGCAGCCCCCGACTAGCGGGAAACCAAGAGACCCAGTACTTC. It codes for CASSPRLAGNQETQYF.

The chain combines TRBV29-1 with TRBJ2-5, with D uncertain. Trimming stripped 4 bases from V and 5 bases from J, with 11 bases between. Per germline, CDR1 SQVTM and CDR2 ANQGSEA. The CDR3 extends over 12 amino acids. The DNA of the CDR3 is TGCAGCGTTGTTTTGGTTGCGGAGACCCAGTACTTC. Amino acid sequence: CSVVLVAETQYF.

The J gene is TRBJ1-1, the V gene TRBV9, with 10 bases matching TRBD1. This CDR3 contains 18 residues. Per the germline V gene, CDR1 is SGDLS and CDR2 is YYNGEE. J was trimmed by 0 bases and V by 0 bases; bases with no gene match: 8. The CDR3 DNA follows: TGTGCCAGCAGCGTAGGTGGACAGGGGGGCGGGATGAACACTGAAGCTTTCTTT. Encoded protein: CASSVGGQGGGMNTEAFF.